The T cell receptor beta chain described here comes from a study of CD4 and CD8 cells across lung adenocarcinoma regions. MiXCR, applied by TCRdb to the PCR reads, yields one record per CDR3 protein. The sample has approximately 11,000 distinct CDR3 sequences, about 50% seen once. The germline V gene encodes CDR1 MNHNS and CDR2 SASEGT. Deletions cut 4 bases from V and 1 base from J, with 9 bases between. This CDR3 is built from 14 residues. Donors had localized lung adenocarcinoma, a non-small cell lung cancer. Specimen: CD8+ T cells from the center of a lung tumor. This chain links TRBV6-1 with TRBJ2-3; D is possibly TRBD1 (5 bases). The TCR was taken from a female donor with lung adenocarcinoma. The CD4 and CD8 labels of this study may be unreliable. This CDR3 reads CASSAWGRTDTQYF. DNA of the CDR3: TGTGCCAGCAGTGCGTGGGGCCGCACAGATACGCAGTATTTT.